The source of this T cell receptor (beta chain) is a study of PD-1 blockade in classical Hodgkin lymphoma (dated by TCRdb to the early 2020s). Context from the whole study: Nivolumab dosing was 3 mg/kg intravenously every 2 weeks, continuing until either disease progression or unacceptable toxicity. The study used CyTOF and TCR beta sequencing to define a peripheral blood immune signature of response to PD-1 blockade in classical Hodgkin lymphoma. Findings and caveats that apply to the study as a whole: Baseline diversity similar to that of newly diagnosed patients was observed in trial patients achieving complete response, whereas significantly lower diversity was observed in partial responders and progressors. Lower diversity was observed in patients in whom nivolumab was started less than 1 year after ASCT, and these patients were excluded from later analyses so that confounding by immune reconstitution would be avoided. A significant rise by C4D1 was seen in CD4+ but not CD8+ TCR diversity (p=0.0027 vs p=0.16), with the rise being most apparent in complete responders (p=0.02). The study covered only a single clinical trial cohort, and the causes of the repertoire differences, possibly disease activity or prior therapy, were still not defined. Baseline TCR diversity was reported as lower in newly diagnosed patients than in healthy donors, and lower still in relapsed/refractory patients.

With respect to this clone: What this receptor recognizes is not known. No much larger clone is present one base from it, and per-base qualities are unavailable.

The germline V gene provides CDR1 ENHRY and CDR2 SYGVKD. The CDR3 covers 14 residues, taking in both the cysteine and the phenylalanine. Only CDR3 DNA remains: 42 bases, in frame from the first base. V is clipped by 3 bases and J by 2 bases, and the sequence between their germline boundaries is 9 bases long. Interpreted using the paper, the time point label stands for: cycle 4 day 1 (C4D1), after six to seven weeks of nivolumab. All trial patients had relapsed after autologous stem cell transplantation, with cohorts A, B and C differing in prior brentuximab vedotin exposure. The trial cohort was composed of about 60 patients with relapsed/refractory classical Hodgkin lymphoma, for whom complete response, partial response or progressive disease was recorded as best overall response. Trial patients were treated with single-agent nivolumab in the multi-cohort phase II CheckMate 205 trial. An independent review committee assessed best overall response by applying the 2007 International Working Group response criteria. Trial PBMCs were obtained immediately prior to nivolumab initiation (C1D1) and on therapy at cycle 2 day 1 and cycle 4 day 1. Peripheral blood was collected in 8 mL Vacutainer Cell Preparation Tubes, from which PBMCs were isolated by centrifugation and then cryopreserved.

Genomic DNA was isolated using the Qiagen DNeasy kit from unsorted PBMCs as well as from negatively selected CD4+ and CD8+ fractions. Amplification of TCR beta CDR3 regions was done by immunoSEQ multiplex PCR with primers that anneal to V and J segments. A synthetic immune receptor repertoire was used to minimize amplification bias, and remaining bias was computationally removed after sequencing. The paper's processing steps were these. Repertoire diversity was quantified as the Shannon entropy index using custom Python scripts. Unsorted, CD4+ and CD8+ repertoires were analyzed separately, except in combined analyses where CD4+ and CD8+ sequences were merged in silico. Clonal expansion was defined as a frequency increase of at least 2-fold after treatment compared with C1D1, and clones undetected at baseline were assigned a pseudocount of 0.5. Singleton clones were defined as clones with 0 or 1 copy at C1D1, and non-singleton clones were defined as clones with 2 or more copies. Clones expanded in unsorted samples were assigned a CD4+, CD8+ or unknown annotation through matching of protein sequences in sorted samples from the same patient. Wilcoxon tests were applied to paired samples to test diversity changes from C1D1 to C4D1. TCRdb took this table from immuneACCESS and kept in-frame rearrangements with V and J called. Such tables lack part of the clones; where checked against another copy, unresolved V genes explain under half of the gap, and the rest is unexplained. V, J and clone size were drawn from that table, and D and trimming were deduced from the DNA. The sample table lists tens of thousands of clones, 75% to 85% of them with a count of one. Approximately 15% of the sample lies in the top ten.

The chain is assembled from TRBV10-3 and TRBJ2-3; a confident D gene designation cannot be given. This TCR was recovered from a human donor with classical Hodgkin lymphoma. Sequences were derived from peripheral blood mononuclear cells (PBMCs), sampled before the fourth cycle of nivolumab. The nucleotide sequence reads as follows: TGTGCCATCAGTGATAGGCCTAACACAGATACGCAGTATTTT. This gives the protein CAISDRPNTDTQYF.